The clone carrying this T cell receptor beta chain was found a few times. Its antigen is not identified. This sample stems from a study of T cells after yellow fever vaccination. Study-wide findings and caveats: Researchers noted that a small share of clonotypes showed up in both CD4 and CD8 compartments. Primary-vaccination clones mostly resurfaced post-booster (96% CD4, around 88% CD8).

TCRdb called the 5' RACE reads again in MiXCR, with one record for every CDR3 protein. Of more than 350,000 distinct CDR3 sequences detected, roughly 10% appear once; the ten largest clones hold around 20%. CDR1 and CDR2 from the germline V gene are SGHDN and FVKESK. The CDR3 extends over 14 amino acids. V gave up 3 bases and J gave up 4 bases, with 12 bases separating them. Sample: PBMCs, taken on the day of the first yellow fever vaccination. This sequence was found in a young man who received the YFV17D yellow fever vaccine. The chain is built from TRBV14 and TRBJ1-2; no reliable D call. This CDR3 reads CASSQGRATYGYTF. DNA of the CDR3: TGTGCCAGCAGCCAGGGCAGAGCCACCTATGGCTACACCTTC.